The next 21 T cell receptor beta chains were all read from a single sample in a study of T cell responses to AZD1222 COVID-19 vaccine. Assay used: immunoSEQ multiplex PCR; TCRdb lists only in-frame clones, some missing. Here the sample spans around 130,000 clones, about 86% being singletons. This specimen consisted of peripheral blood, obtained 28 days after the second AZD1222 dose. The receptors originated from an adult who received the AZD1222 COVID-19 vaccine.

The chain links TRBV11-2 to TRBJ2-1; D ambiguous. Germline V gene sequence: CDR1 SGHAT, CDR2 FQNNGV. CDR3 length: 16 amino acids. V lost 0 bases and J 6 bases, leaving 15 bases between the germline ends. CDR3 residues: CASSLDRRLPPNEQFF. Written as DNA, the CDR3 is TGTGCCAGCAGCTTAGATCGTAGACTTCCCCCCAATGAGCAGTTCTTC. The variable domain in full, completed from reference TRBV11-2 and TRBJ2-1, reads EAGVAQSPRYKIIEKRQSVAFWCNPISGHATLYWYQQILGQGPKLLIQFQNNGVVDDSQLPKDRFSAERLKGVDSTLKIQPAKLEDSAVYLCASSLDRRLPPNEQFFGPGTRLTVL.

The chain recombines TRBV10-3 with TRBJ2-2; 8 bases agree with TRBD2. Looked up from germline, CDR1 is ENHRY and CDR2 is SYGVKD. CDR3 size: 12 residues. With 8 bases clipped from V and 5 bases from J, the junction kept 1 base outside the gene matches. CDR3 nucleotide sequence: TGTGCCATCCCTAGCGGGACCGGGGAGCTGTTTTTT. Translation: CAIPSGTGELFF.

This chain joins TRBV3-1 (or the pseudogene TRBV3-2) and TRBJ1-1, with 10 positions matching TRBD1. The CDR3 extends over 15 amino acids. Germline-derived CDR1 and CDR2 are LGHDT and YNNKEL (reference sequence). The V segment lost 4 bases and the J segment 7 bases; nucleotides outside the gene matches: 9. DNA of the CDR3: TGTGCCAGCAGCCGGGACAGGGGAAACCCCCTTGAAGCTTTCTTT. This sequence encodes CASSRDRGNPLEAFF.

The chain couples TRBV4-1 to TRBJ1-1; tentatively, D is TRBD1 (5 bases). The V and J ends lost 6 bases and 1 base respectively, with 12 bases between them. This CDR3 spans 14 amino acids. In germline, CDR1 is MGHRA, CDR2 YSYEKL. The CDR3, as DNA: TGCGCCAGCAGAGGGACTTTAAGGAACACTGAAGCTTTCTTT. This encodes CASRGTLRNTEAFF.

The chain is built from TRBV6-1 and TRBJ1-5, with 7 bases aligning to TRBD1. With V trimmed by 4 bases and J by 0 bases, 12 bases remained unmatched. Per the germline V gene, CDR1 is MNHNS and CDR2 is SASEGT. This CDR3 has 18 residues. The CDR3 region has the DNA TGTGCCAGCAGTGTCCGAGGAGGGACAGCCTATAGCAATCAGCCCCAGCATTTT. Translating it yields CASSVRGGTAYSNQPQHF.

The chain combines TRBV7-9 with TRBJ1-3; perhaps TRBD1 as D (5 bases). The V gene lost 2 bases and the J gene lost 4 bases, with 9 bases spanning the gap. Looked up from germline, CDR1 is SEHNR and CDR2 is FQNEAQ (reference sequence). This CDR3 is 14 amino acids long. The CDR3 protein is CASSLPGQGNTIYF. Here the CDR3 DNA reads TGTGCCAGCAGCTTACCAGGGCAAGGAAACACCATATATTTT.

This chain uses TRBV6-2 or TRBV6-3 with TRBJ1-6; a weak D match, TRBD1 (6 bases). V gave up 4 bases and J gave up 10 bases, with 14 bases separating them. The CDR3 is made up of 14 amino acids. Looked up from germline, CDR1 is MNHEY and CDR2 is SVGEGT. Here the CDR3 DNA reads TGTGCCAGCAGTTTGGTCCAGGGGCGATCACCCCTCCACTTT. Amino acid sequence: CASSLVQGRSPLHF.

The rearrangement uses TRBV7-8 and TRBJ2-5; TRBD1 matches at 8 bases. Germline loops: CDR1 SGHVS, CDR2 FQNEAQ. The V segment lost 1 base and the J segment 3 bases; nucleotides outside the gene matches: 1. The CDR3 runs 14 residues. CDR3 in DNA: TGTGCCAGCAGCTTAGGACAGGGGAAAGAGACCCAGTACTTC. This codes for CASSLGQGKETQYF.

This clone was observed a single time. The chain combines TRBV13 with TRBJ2-7; no clear D. The CDR3 has 14 residues. Germline loops: CDR1 PRHDT, CDR2 FYEKMQ (reference sequence). Trimming took off 0 bases at V and 3 bases at J, with 9 bases between the two ends. The CDR3 loop is CASSLGSVDYEQYF. CDR3 nucleotide sequence: TGTGCCAGCAGCTTAGGCTCGGTGGACTACGAGCAGTACTTC.

This clone was seen a single time. The chain recombines TRBV11-2 with TRBJ2-3; TRBD2 agrees at 8 bases. J gave up 4 bases and V 6 bases, and 12 bases lay outside the gene matches. The germline CDR1 and CDR2 sequences are SGHAT and FQNNGV. This CDR3 contains 16 residues. The CDR3 DNA follows: TGTGCCAGCAGTTTTTTGTCGGGGGGGAGAGCAGATACGCAGTATTTT. Translation: CASSFLSGGRADTQYF.

The gene calls are TRBV4-3 and TRBJ1-2; D is ambiguous. Trimming removed 0 bases at V and 4 bases at J, with 9 bases between. The V gene's germline CDR1 is LGHNA and CDR2 YSLEER. The CDR3 has 14 amino acids. The CDR3 sequence: CASSQDVRTYGYTF. The CDR3 nucleotides are TGCGCCAGCAGCCAAGATGTAAGGACCTATGGCTACACCTTC.

The chain uses TRBV30 and TRBJ2-3; D is uncertain. Germline V lookup: CDR1 GTSNPN, CDR2 SVGIG (reference sequence). This CDR3 comprises 15 residues. Trimming removed 5 bases from V and 0 bases from J, with 15 bases in between. The CDR3 bases are TGTGCCTGGGATGAGACGGGTCTTAGCACAGATACGCAGTATTTT. Protein: CAWDETGLSTDTQYF.

CDR3 sequence (DNA): TGCGCCAGCAGCTTGGCGCAGGGCTACTATGGCTACACCTTC. Its protein is CASSLAQGYYGYTF. The J gene is TRBJ1-2, the V gene TRBV5-1, with D maybe TRBD1 (5 bases). V was pared by 0 bases and J by 3 bases, with 9 bases between. Per germline, CDR1 SGHRS and CDR2 YFSETQ. There are 14 residues in the CDR3.

For the CDR3, the DNA is TGTGCCAGCAGCCAAGAGAGGGGGACAGGGGCCCTAGATACGCAGTATTTT. Translation: CASSQERGTGALDTQYF. V usage is TRBV3-1 (or the pseudogene TRBV3-2) and J usage is TRBJ2-3, with 10 nucleotides matching TRBD1. Germline lookup yields CDR1 LGHDT and CDR2 YNNKEL (reference sequence). V shed 0 bases, J shed 5 bases, and the junction held 8 bases outside the gene matches. The CDR3 length is 17 residues.

The genes are TRBV4-3 and TRBJ2-3, with 10 nucleotides matching TRBD2. The CDR3 sequence is 18 residues long. The V segment lost 1 base and the J segment 0 bases; nucleotides outside the gene matches: 7. Germline assignment: CDR1 LGHNA and CDR2 YSLEER. As DNA, the CDR3 is TGCGCCAGCAGCCAAGTAATTCAGCGGGGGGGCAGCACAGATACGCAGTATTTT. This codes for CASSQVIQRGGSTDTQYF.

Only one count was recorded for this clone. This sequence joins TRBV27 and TRBJ2-1; D possibly corresponds to TRBD1 (6 bases). Trimming took off 3 bases at V and 5 bases at J, with 8 bases between the two ends. This CDR3 contains 13 residues. Germline V gene sequence: CDR1 MNHEY, CDR2 SMNVEV (reference sequence). CDR3 sequence reads: CASSLDSHNEQFF. For the CDR3, the DNA is TGTGCCAGCAGTTTGGACAGTCACAATGAGCAGTTCTTC.

J is TRBJ2-2 and V is TRBV9, with 7 nucleotides matching TRBD1. Germline V gene sequence: CDR1 SGDLS, CDR2 YYNGEE. The CDR3 runs to 17 residues. V dropped 4 bases and J dropped 3; count of bases not matched to a gene: 12. CDR3 protein: CASSISRGKADTGELFF. As DNA, the CDR3 is TGTGCCAGCAGCATCAGCAGGGGGAAGGCGGACACCGGGGAGCTGTTTTTT. Using reference TRBV9 and TRBJ2-2 for the parts outside the CDR3, the full variable domain is DSGVTQTPKHLITATGQRVTLRCSPRSGDLSVYWYQQSLDQGLQFLIQYYNGEERAKGNILERFSAQQFPDLHSELNLSSLELGDSALYFCASSISRGKADTGELFFGEGSRLTVL.

CDR3 amino acids: CASSAAFIGMQRGNQPQHF. CDR3 nucleotide sequence: TGTGCCAGTAGCGCTGCTTTTATTGGGATGCAAAGGGGCAATCAGCCCCAGCATTTT. V is TRBV19 and J is TRBJ1-5; no definite D call. Trimming shortened V by 6 bases and J by 2 bases, and 26 bases separated the two germline ends. CDR3 length: 19 residues. Germline CDR1 and CDR2: LNHDA and SQIVND (reference sequence).

There are a few counts of this clone. J is TRBJ2-7 and V is TRBV28; D gene uncertain. Trimming removed 7 bases at V and 0 bases at J, with 16 bases between. Per the germline V gene, CDR1 is MDHEN and CDR2 is SYDVKM. CDR3 size: 15 residues. CDR3 sequence: CASTTFGSASYEQYF. For the CDR3, the DNA is TGTGCCAGCACCACTTTTGGGTCCGCCTCCTACGAGCAGTACTTC.

V gene TRBV5-1 combines with J gene TRBJ1-4; D is possibly TRBD1 (5 bases). Trimming took 1 base from V and 0 from J, leaving 7 bases between them. CDR3 size: 15 residues. Looked up from germline, CDR1 is SGHRS and CDR2 is YFSETQ. CDR3: CASSLSGATNEKLFF. The CDR3 nucleotides read TGCGCCAGCAGCTTGTCGGGGGCAACTAATGAAAAACTGTTTTTT.

V gene TRBV5-1 combines with J gene TRBJ2-1; 9 bases match TRBD1. The CDR3 covers 16 residues. CDR1 is SGHRS, CDR2 YFSETQ, per germline. Germline trimming cut 0 bases from V and 5 bases from J; bases unmatched to any gene: 6. CDR3 residues: CASSLAGTGNHNEQFF. The CDR3 bases are TGCGCCAGCAGCTTGGCAGGGACAGGGAATCACAATGAGCAGTTCTTC.